The 2 T cell receptor beta chains presented below share a single source sample, sequenced in a study of shared clonotypes between healthy human individuals. Clones were read by immunoSEQ multiplex PCR, and TCRdb kept only the in-frame ones, dropping some. The table records over a million clones, under 80% of them present only once. Material for sequencing was memory CD4+ T cells sorted from blood. Noted subset: CD45RA-negative fraction. The receptors here all came from a man in his late teens or twenties in good health.

V and J are TRBV9 and TRBJ2-5; no clear D gene. V was trimmed by 0 bases and J by 1 base, leaving 16 bases between them. The CDR3 consists of 17 residues. Per germline, CDR1 SGDLS and CDR2 YYNGEE. The CDR3 nucleotides read TGTGCCAGCAGCGTAGGCCCTCCATCAGTTGGCCAAGAGACCCAGTACTTC. Its protein is CASSVGPPSVGQETQYF.

This chain uses TRBV2 with TRBJ1-6, with 10 bases fitting TRBD1. This CDR3 spans 15 amino acids. The junction had 9 bases not matched to a gene; V was cut back by 7 bases and J by 9 bases. CDR1 SNHLY and CDR2 FYNNEI come from the germline V gene. The DNA for the CDR3 is TGTGCCAGCACCCCTTCGGGACAGGGGAGTTCACCCCTCCACTTT. Translated: CASTPSGQGSSPLHF.